This TCR beta chain is from a study of T cell responses to AZD1222 COVID-19 vaccine. As to this clone: Its cognate antigen is unknown.

This CDR3 is 13 amino acids long. The germline CDR1 and CDR2 sequences are MDHEN and SYDVKM. The ends were cut back, 6 bases at V and 5 bases at J, with 13 bases in the middle. General study points: Repertoires were collected only later (after the peak T cell response had occurred). Reports say nearly half of spike-specific TCRs go after unmutated variant regions. After two AZD1222 doses, spike-specific TCR breadth and depth rose versus day 0. White British ancestry dominated among donors, who included more females, and clonal diversity was possibly underestimated.

Assay used: immunoSEQ multiplex PCR; TCRdb lists only in-frame clones, some missing. The profile shows about 93,000 clones, 70% to 90% of them singletons. Sample: peripheral blood, taken on day 0 of AZD1222 vaccination. This receptor was identified in an adult in good health. The chain has TRBV28 and TRBJ1-2; D remains unclear. CDR3 sequence (DNA): TGTGCCAGCAGACCCCTAGACGGATATGGCTACACCTTC. As protein: CASRPLDGYGYTF.